These 20 T cell receptor beta chains were all obtained from the same sample, sequenced in a study of T cell changes during pregnancy in multiple sclerosis. Here immunoSEQ multiplex PCR was the method, and the copy in TCRdb shows in-frame clones only, minus some. The repertoire holds some 70,000 clones, with about 90% as singletons. This material consisted of peripheral blood, taken in the second trimester of pregnancy. All receptors derive from a female donor with multiple sclerosis, enrolled in a pregnancy study.

V usage is TRBV5-3 and J usage is TRBJ2-5, with unresolved D. TRBV5-3 is an ORF, and what it does is uncertain. The CDR3 contains 10 residues. Trimming cost V 6 bases and J 5 bases, with 5 bases left between them. This chain's CDR3 is CARTRETQYF. The CDR3 nucleotides are TGTGCCAGAACTCGGGAGACCCAGTACTTC.

The chain combines TRBV4-2 with TRBJ2-1; 7 nucleotides agree with TRBD2. With V trimmed by 0 bases and J by 4 bases, 6 bases remained unmatched. The CDR3 totals 16 residues. Per the germline V gene, CDR1 is LGHNA and CDR2 is YNFKEQ. Here the CDR3 reads CASSQDRTGGYNEQFF. The CDR3 DNA follows: TGTGCCAGCAGCCAAGATCGGACGGGGGGATACAATGAGCAGTTCTTC.

V usage is TRBV2 and J usage is TRBJ2-1; 7 bases line up with TRBD2. V trimming: 7 bases; J trimming: 5 bases; junction bases outside the gene matches: 11. Germline lookup yields CDR1 SNHLY and CDR2 FYNNEI. There are 15 residues in the CDR3. The chain's CDR3 is CASKARSGENNEQFF. The CDR3 nucleotides read TGTGCCAGCAAGGCGCGGAGCGGGGAAAACAATGAGCAGTTCTTC.

The V call is TRBV6-6, the J call TRBJ1-5, with TRBD1 identical over 9 bases. The CDR3 runs to 13 residues. The junction had 4 bases not matched to a gene; V was cut back by 6 bases and J by 7 bases. CDR1 is MNHNY, CDR2 SVGAGI, per germline (reference sequence). CDR3 loop: CASRGQGTQPQHF. The CDR3 nucleotides read TGTGCCAGCAGGGGACAGGGCACCCAGCCCCAGCATTTT.

This clone appeared a single time. This chain joins TRBV5-6 and TRBJ1-2; TRBD1 is a possible D gene (5 bases). The V end lost 4 bases, the J end lost 8 bases, and 15 bases lay between the germline ends. This CDR3 contains 13 residues. CDR1 and CDR2 (germline): SGHDT, YYEEEE. The CDR3 DNA reads as TGTGCCAGCAGCCCTGCCGGGGGTCGGGGCTACACCTTC. This encodes CASSPAGGRGYTF.

This clone has a handful of counts. The rearrangement uses TRBV27 and TRBJ2-1; D possibly corresponds to TRBD1 (5 bases). Trimming cost V 4 bases and J 6 bases, with 16 bases left between them. Germline-derived CDR1 and CDR2 are MNHEY and SMNVEV (reference sequence). This CDR3 region has 15 residues. The CDR3: CASSYPSDRGNEQFF. DNA of the CDR3: TGTGCCAGCAGTTACCCTTCTGACAGAGGCAATGAGCAGTTCTTC.

The table lists this clone with a few counts. This chain uses TRBV10-3 with TRBJ2-7; 8 bases are shared with TRBD1. Trimming cost V 3 bases and J 4 bases; bases outside gene matches: 11. Germline V gives CDR1 ENHRY, CDR2 SYGVKD. There are 16 residues in the CDR3. CDR3 protein: CAISDFRTGMSYEQYF. The CDR3 bases are TGTGCCATCAGTGATTTTCGGACAGGGATGAGTTACGAGCAGTACTTC.

The V gene is TRBV5-4, the J gene TRBJ2-3, with D unresolved. V lost 0 bases and J lost 4, with 12 bases in between. The CDR3 sequence is 15 residues long. The V gene's germline CDR1 is SGHNT and CDR2 YYREEE (reference sequence). For the CDR3, the DNA is TGTGCCAGCAGCTTGGGACGGGTGTCGCCAGATACGCAGTATTTT. The encoded protein is CASSLGRVSPDTQYF.

The chain has TRBV13 and TRBJ2-7; the D gene is possibly TRBD1 (5 bases). The germline V and J ends were trimmed by 5 bases and 4 bases, with 18 bases remaining between them. Germline loops: CDR1 PRHDT, CDR2 FYEKMQ (reference sequence). This CDR3 is 15 amino acids long. The CDR3 is CASSRQPLLRYEQYF. In nucleotides, the CDR3 is TGTGCCAGCAGCCGACAGCCCTTACTCAGATACGAGCAGTACTTC.

The chain recombines TRBV7-2 with TRBJ1-2; possibly TRBD1 for D (6 bases). This CDR3 spans 15 amino acids. V was cut by 1 base and J by 4 bases, with 13 bases left in between. In germline, CDR1 is SGHTA, CDR2 FQGNSA. The CDR3 sequence is CASSLGQAALYGYTF. CDR3 nucleotides: TGTGCCAGCAGCTTAGGACAGGCTGCTCTCTATGGCTACACCTTC.

The chain joins TRBV27 to TRBJ1-4; 9 positions agree with TRBD1. The CDR3 totals 18 residues. V was pared by 2 bases and J by 2 bases, with 9 bases of the junction left unmatched. The germline V gene has CDR1 MNHEY and CDR2 SMNVEV (reference sequence). CDR3 in DNA: TGTGCCAGCAGTTTAACCGGGACAGGGTCGAGGACTAATGAAAAACTGTTTTTT. It yields the protein CASSLTGTGSRTNEKLFF.

The genes are TRBV6-5 and TRBJ2-1, with TRBD1 as a possible D gene (5 bases). The CDR3 is 14 amino acids. Deletions cut 5 bases from V and 5 bases from J, with 13 bases between. Germline V gives CDR1 MNHEY, CDR2 SVGAGI. The CDR3 coding sequence is TGTGCCAGCAGTGCCCGGACAAGTCACAATGAGCAGTTCTTC. Its translation is CASSARTSHNEQFF.

The chain carries TRBV10-3 and TRBJ1-1, with D unclear. Trimming took 6 bases from V and 0 from J, leaving 8 bases between them. The germline V gene has CDR1 ENHRY and CDR2 SYGVKD. The CDR3 is 13 amino acids. CDR3: CAISSTVNTEAFF. In nucleotides, the CDR3 is TGTGCCATCAGCTCTACAGTGAACACTGAAGCTTTCTTT.

Note on this clone: Other DNA sequences of this sample code for an identical CDR3. The CDR3 nucleotides read TGTGCCAGCAGCCTAGGACAGGGCAATGAAAAACTGTTTTTT. Translation: CASSLGQGNEKLFF. The rearrangement joins TRBV7-2 to TRBJ1-4; 8 positions match TRBD1. CDR1 and CDR2 from the germline V gene are SGHTA and FQGNSA. This CDR3 comprises 14 residues. V was pared by 5 bases and J by 5 bases, with 4 bases of the junction left unmatched.

The chain is built from TRBV19 and TRBJ1-1, with 11 bases lining up with TRBD1. V was clipped by 7 bases and J by 5 bases; unmatched bases: 9. The CDR3 is 15 residues long. From germline, CDR1 is LNHDA and CDR2 SQIVND (reference sequence). The CDR3 is CASNADRGLLTEAFF. CDR3 coding DNA: TGTGCCAGTAACGCGGACAGGGGGCTTCTAACTGAAGCTTTCTTT.

The chain links TRBV10-3 to TRBJ1-3; D is possibly TRBD1 (5 bases). The V gene's germline CDR1 is ENHRY and CDR2 SYGVKD. The CDR3 length is 17 residues. V was clipped by 7 bases and J by 2 bases, with 21 bases between them. The CDR3 nucleotides read TGTGCCATCAAAAGGGGTAGGGAATCCGTTGCTGGAAACACCATATATTTT. The encoded protein is CAIKRGRESVAGNTIYF.

The chain carries TRBV2 and TRBJ1-5; D remains ambiguous. V was shortened by 5 bases and J by 0 bases, with 5 bases between the two germline ends. Germline CDR1 reads SNHLY; CDR2 reads FYNNEI. This CDR3 is 13 amino acids long. CDR3 sequence reads: CASSPYSNQPQHF. For the CDR3, the DNA is TGTGCCAGCAGTCCTTATAGCAATCAGCCCCAGCATTTT.

This chain connects TRBV7-2 to TRBJ2-5; tentatively, D is TRBD1 (6 bases). The CDR3 is 15 amino acids. Germline CDR1 and CDR2: SGHTA and FQGNSA. The germline V and J ends were trimmed by 1 base and 5 bases, with 14 bases remaining between them. Here the CDR3 reads CASSLGDISRETQYF. The CDR3 nucleotides read TGTGCCAGCAGCTTAGGGGACATAAGTCGTGAGACCCAGTACTTC.

This clone was picked up one time. The chain has TRBV7-3 and TRBJ2-4; 14 bases agree with TRBD2. The CDR3 contains 14 residues. Looked up from germline, CDR1 is SGHTA and CDR2 is FQGTGA. Losses at the gene ends were 6 bases for V and 8 bases for J; bases not matched to a gene: 3. In DNA, the CDR3 is TGTGCCAGCAGGAAGGGACTAGCGGGGGACATTCAGTACTTC. Residues: CASRKGLAGDIQYF. Supplemented by reference TRBV7-3 and TRBJ2-4, the full variable domain reads GAGVSQTPSNKVTEKGKYVELRCDPISGHTALYWYRQSLGQGPEFLIYFQGTGAADDSGLPNDRFFAVRPEGSVSTLKIQRTERGDSAVYLCASRKGLAGDIQYFGAGTRLSVL.

This rearrangement joins TRBV5-1 to TRBJ1-4; maybe TRBD1 (6 bases). V gave up 0 bases and J gave up 8 bases, with 11 bases separating them. CDR3 size: 14 residues. CDR1 is SGHRS and CDR2 is YFSETQ in the germline V gene. The CDR3 is CASSLAGAGEKLFF. The CDR3 nucleotides are TGCGCCAGCAGCTTGGCAGGGGCAGGGGAAAAACTGTTTTTT.